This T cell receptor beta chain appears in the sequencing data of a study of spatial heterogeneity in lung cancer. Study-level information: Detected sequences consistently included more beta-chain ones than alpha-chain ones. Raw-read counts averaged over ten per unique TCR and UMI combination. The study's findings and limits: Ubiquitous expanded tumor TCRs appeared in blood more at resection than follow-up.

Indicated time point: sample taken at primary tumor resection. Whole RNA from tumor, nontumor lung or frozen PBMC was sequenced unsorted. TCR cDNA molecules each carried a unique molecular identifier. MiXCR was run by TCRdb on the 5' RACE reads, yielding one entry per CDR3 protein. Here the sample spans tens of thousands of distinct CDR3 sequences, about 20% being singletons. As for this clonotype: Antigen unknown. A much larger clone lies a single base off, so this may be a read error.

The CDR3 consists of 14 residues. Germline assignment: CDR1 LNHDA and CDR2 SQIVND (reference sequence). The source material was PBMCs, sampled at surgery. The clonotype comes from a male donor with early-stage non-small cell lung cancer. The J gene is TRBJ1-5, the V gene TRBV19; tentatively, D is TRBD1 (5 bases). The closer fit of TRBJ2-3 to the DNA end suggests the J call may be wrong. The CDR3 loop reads CASSIQGSHQPQYF. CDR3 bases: TGTGCCAGTAGTATTCAGGGTAGCCATCAGCCCCAGTATTTT.